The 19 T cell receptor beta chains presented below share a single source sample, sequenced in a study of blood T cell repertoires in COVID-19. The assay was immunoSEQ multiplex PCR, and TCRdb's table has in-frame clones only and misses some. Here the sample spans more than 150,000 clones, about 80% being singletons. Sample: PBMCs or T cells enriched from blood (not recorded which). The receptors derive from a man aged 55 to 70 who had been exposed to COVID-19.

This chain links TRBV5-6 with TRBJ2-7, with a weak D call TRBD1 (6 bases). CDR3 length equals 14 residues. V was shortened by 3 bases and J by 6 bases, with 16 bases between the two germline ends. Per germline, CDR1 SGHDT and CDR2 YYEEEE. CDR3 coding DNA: TGTGCCAGCAGCTCGGACAGTGGTTTGGGCGAGCAGTACTTC. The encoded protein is CASSSDSGLGEQYF.

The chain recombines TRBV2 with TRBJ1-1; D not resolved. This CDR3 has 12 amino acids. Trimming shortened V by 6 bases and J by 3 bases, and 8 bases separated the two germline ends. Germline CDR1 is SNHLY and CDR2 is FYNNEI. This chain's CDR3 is CASRGGYTEAFF. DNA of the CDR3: TGTGCCAGCAGGGGAGGGTACACTGAAGCTTTCTTT.

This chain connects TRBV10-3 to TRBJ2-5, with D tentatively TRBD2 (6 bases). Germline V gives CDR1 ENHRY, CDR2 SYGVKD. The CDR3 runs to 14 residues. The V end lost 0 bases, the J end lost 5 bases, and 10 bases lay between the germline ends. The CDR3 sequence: CAISESGGTETQYF. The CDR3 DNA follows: TGTGCCATCAGTGAGTCAGGCGGGACTGAGACCCAGTACTTC.

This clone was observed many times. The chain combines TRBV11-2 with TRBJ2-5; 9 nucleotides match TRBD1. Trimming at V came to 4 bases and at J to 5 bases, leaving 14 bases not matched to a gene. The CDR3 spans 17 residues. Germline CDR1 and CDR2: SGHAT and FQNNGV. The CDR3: CASSWRLTGGGRETQYF. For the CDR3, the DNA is TGTGCCAGCAGCTGGAGGTTGACAGGGGGGGGTCGGGAGACCCAGTACTTC.

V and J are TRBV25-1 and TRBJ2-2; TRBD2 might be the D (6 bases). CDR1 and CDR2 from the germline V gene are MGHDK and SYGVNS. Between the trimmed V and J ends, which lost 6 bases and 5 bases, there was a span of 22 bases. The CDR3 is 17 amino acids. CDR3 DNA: TGTGCCAGCAGCTGGGGGGAACGACAGAGGCGGACCGGGGAGCTGTTTTTT. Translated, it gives CASSWGERQRRTGELFF.

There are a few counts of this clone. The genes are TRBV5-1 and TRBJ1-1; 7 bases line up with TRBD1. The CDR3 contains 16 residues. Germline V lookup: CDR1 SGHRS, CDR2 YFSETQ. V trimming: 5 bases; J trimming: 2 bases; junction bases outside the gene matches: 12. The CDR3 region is CASRPLDRALNTEAFF. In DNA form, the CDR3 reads TGCGCCAGCAGGCCCCTCGACAGGGCCTTAAACACTGAAGCTTTCTTT. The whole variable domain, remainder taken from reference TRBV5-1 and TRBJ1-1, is KAGVTQTPRYLIKTRGQQVTLSCSPISGHRSVSWYQQTPGQGLQFLFEYFSETQRNKGNFPGRFSGRQFSNSRSEMNVSTLELGDSALYLCASRPLDRALNTEAFFGQGTRLTVV.

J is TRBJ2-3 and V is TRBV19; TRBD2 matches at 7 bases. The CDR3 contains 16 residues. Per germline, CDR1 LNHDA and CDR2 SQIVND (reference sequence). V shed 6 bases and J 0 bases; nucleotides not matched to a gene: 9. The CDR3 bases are TGTGCCAGTAGCAAGCCTGGCGGGAGAAGCACAGATACGCAGTATTTT. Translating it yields CASSKPGGRSTDTQYF. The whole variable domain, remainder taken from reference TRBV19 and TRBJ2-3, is DGGITQSPKYLFRKEGQNVTLSCEQNLNHDAMYWYRQDPGQGLRLIYYSQIVNDFQKGDIAEGYSVSREKKESFPLTVTSAQKNPTAFYLCASSKPGGRSTDTQYFGPGTRLTVL.

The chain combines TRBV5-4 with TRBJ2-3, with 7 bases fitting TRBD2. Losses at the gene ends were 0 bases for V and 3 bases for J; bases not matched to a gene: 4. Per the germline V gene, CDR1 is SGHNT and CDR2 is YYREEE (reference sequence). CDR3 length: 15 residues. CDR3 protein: CASSLGGSSTDTQYF. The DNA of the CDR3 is TGTGCCAGCAGCTTGGGCGGGAGCTCTACAGATACGCAGTATTTT.

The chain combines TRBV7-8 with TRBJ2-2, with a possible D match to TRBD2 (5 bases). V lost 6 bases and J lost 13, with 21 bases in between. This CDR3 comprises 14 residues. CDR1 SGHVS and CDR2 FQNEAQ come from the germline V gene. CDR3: CASSSLSSTGWLFF. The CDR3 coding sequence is TGTGCCAGCAGTTCTTTGAGTTCGACGGGATGGCTGTTTTTT.

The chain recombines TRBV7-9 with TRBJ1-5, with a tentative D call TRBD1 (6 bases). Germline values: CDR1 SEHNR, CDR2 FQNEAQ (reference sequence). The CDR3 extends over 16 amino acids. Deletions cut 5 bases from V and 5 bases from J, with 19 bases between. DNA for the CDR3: TGTGCCAGCAGCCTAGGACAGTCCCCGGTAGATCAGCCCCAGCATTTT. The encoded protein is CASSLGQSPVDQPQHF.

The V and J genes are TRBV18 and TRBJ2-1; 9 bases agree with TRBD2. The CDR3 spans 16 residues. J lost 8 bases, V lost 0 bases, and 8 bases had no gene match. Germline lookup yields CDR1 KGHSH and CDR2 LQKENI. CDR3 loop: CASSPPGGRAYDEQFF. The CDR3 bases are TGTGCCAGCTCACCACCGGGCGGGAGGGCCTATGATGAGCAGTTCTTC.

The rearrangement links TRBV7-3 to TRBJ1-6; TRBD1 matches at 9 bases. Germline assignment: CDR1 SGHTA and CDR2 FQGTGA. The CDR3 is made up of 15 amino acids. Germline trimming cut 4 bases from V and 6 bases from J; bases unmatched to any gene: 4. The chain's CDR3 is CASSSGQGSNSPLHF. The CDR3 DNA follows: TGTGCCAGCAGCTCGGGACAGGGAAGTAATTCACCCCTCCACTTT.

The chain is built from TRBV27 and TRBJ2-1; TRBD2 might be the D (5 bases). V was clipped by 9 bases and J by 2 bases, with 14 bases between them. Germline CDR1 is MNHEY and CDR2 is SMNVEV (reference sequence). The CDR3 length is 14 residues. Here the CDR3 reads CASSLRGTYNEQFF. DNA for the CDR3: TGTGCCAGTAGTCTCCGGGGTACCTACAATGAGCAGTTCTTC.

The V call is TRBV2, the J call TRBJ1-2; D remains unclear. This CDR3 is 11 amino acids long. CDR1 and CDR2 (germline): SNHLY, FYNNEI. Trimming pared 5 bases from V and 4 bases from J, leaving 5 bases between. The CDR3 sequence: CASSFSYGYTF. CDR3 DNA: TGTGCCAGCAGTTTCAGCTATGGCTACACCTTC.

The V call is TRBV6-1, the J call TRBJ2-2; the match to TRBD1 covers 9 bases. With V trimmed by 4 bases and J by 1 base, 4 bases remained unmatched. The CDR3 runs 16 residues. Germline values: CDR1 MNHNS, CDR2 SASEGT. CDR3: CASSADRGRNTGELFF. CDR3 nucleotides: TGTGCCAGCAGTGCCGACAGGGGGAGGAACACCGGGGAGCTGTTTTTT.

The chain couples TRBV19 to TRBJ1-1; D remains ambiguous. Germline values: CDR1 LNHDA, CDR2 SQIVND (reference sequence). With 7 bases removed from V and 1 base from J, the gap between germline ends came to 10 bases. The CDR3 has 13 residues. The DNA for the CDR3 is TGTGCCAGTAACTCTTGGAGGAACACTGAAGCTTTCTTT. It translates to CASNSWRNTEAFF.

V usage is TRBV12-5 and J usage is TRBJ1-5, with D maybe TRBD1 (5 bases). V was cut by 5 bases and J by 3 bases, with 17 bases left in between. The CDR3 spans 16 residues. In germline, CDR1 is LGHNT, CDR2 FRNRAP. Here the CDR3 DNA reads TGTGCTAGTGGTGGCCCGGTGGCAGGGTTCAATCAGCCCCAGCATTTT. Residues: CASGGPVAGFNQPQHF.

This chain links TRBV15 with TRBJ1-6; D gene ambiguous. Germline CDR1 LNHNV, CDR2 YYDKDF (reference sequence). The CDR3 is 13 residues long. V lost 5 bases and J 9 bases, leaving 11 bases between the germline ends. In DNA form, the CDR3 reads TGTGCCACCAGCTTAATACAGTCTTCACCCCTCCACTTT. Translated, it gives CATSLIQSSPLHF.

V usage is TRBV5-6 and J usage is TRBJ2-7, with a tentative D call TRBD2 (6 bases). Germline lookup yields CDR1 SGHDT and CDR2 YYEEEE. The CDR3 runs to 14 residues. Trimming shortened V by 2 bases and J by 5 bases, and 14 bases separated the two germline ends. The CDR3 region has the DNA TGTGCCAGCAGCTTTTTTTTCAGGGAGGACGAGCAGTACTTC. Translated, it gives CASSFFFREDEQYF.